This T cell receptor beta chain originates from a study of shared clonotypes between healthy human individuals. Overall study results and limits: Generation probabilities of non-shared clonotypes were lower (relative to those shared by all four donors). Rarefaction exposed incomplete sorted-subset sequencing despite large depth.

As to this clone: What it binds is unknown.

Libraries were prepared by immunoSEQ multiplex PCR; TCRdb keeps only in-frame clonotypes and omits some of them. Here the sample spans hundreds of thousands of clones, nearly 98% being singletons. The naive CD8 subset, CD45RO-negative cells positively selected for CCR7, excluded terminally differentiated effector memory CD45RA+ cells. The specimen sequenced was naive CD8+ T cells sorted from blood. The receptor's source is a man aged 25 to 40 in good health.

CDR3 in DNA: TGTGCCAGCAGCTGGGGACTAGCGGGAGGCCGCACCCAATTTCAGCAGTTCTTC. Its translation is CASSWGLAGGRTQFQQFF. The J gene is TRBJ2-1, the V gene TRBV7-9; 15 positions match TRBD2. Trimming at V came to 4 bases and at J to 11 bases, leaving 15 bases not matched to a gene. CDR1 is SEHNR and CDR2 is FQNEAQ in the germline V gene (reference sequence). CDR3 length: 18 amino acids.